The 26 T cell receptor beta chains listed next were all sequenced from one sample in a study of blood T cells in healthy people across ages. A second PCR, run for 7 to 11 cycles, used a sample-barcoded 5' primer plus a J-beta primer mix. TCRdb called the 5' RACE reads again in MiXCR, with one record for every CDR3 protein. Seen here are 1 million or so distinct CDR3 sequences, 40% to 50% observed once, and the top ten hold 18%. Input material: blood. All receptors come from a woman aged 60-70 years in good health.

This clonotype was observed a few times. The CDR3 is CSVEAGGSYNEQFF. CDR3 nucleotide sequence: TGCAGCGTTGAGGCGGGAGGCTCCTACAATGAGCAGTTCTTC. The V gene is TRBV29-1, the J gene TRBJ2-1, with 8 bases lining up with TRBD2. The ends lost 3 bases at V and 0 bases at J; junction bases unmatched: 1. Germline loops: CDR1 SQVTM, CDR2 ANQGSEA. This CDR3 contains 14 residues.

In this sample, this clonotype turned up once. This chain uses TRBV11-3 with TRBJ2-5, with D perhaps TRBD2 (6 bases). The CDR3 extends over 14 amino acids. Germline V CDR1 and CDR2: SGHNT, YENEEA. V was cut by 5 bases and J by 11 bases, with 21 bases left in between. CDR3 protein: CASSVSSVANEQYF. CDR3 DNA: TGTGCCAGCAGCGTGTCTAGCGTAGCCAATGAGCAGTACTTC.

The J gene is TRBJ2-7, the V gene TRBV2; 7 nucleotides agree with TRBD1. CDR1 SNHLY and CDR2 FYNNEI come from the germline V gene. V shed 6 bases and J 5 bases; nucleotides not matched to a gene: 13. The CDR3 consists of 15 residues. CDR3 in amino acids: CASSPPRTGYDEQYF. In DNA form, the CDR3 reads TGTGCCAGCAGCCCCCCCCGGACAGGTTACGACGAGCAGTACTTC.

This clonotype showed up just a few times. The chain combines TRBV7-8 with TRBJ2-7; 12 bases agree with TRBD2. The J call may be faulty, since TRBJ2-5 better matches the DNA end. The CDR3 length is 16 residues. Germline lookup yields CDR1 SGHVS and CDR2 FQNEAQ. CDR3 in amino acids: CASSLELAGGSETQYF. The CDR3 DNA is TGTGCCAGCAGCTTAGAACTAGCGGGGGGTAGTGAGACCCAGTACTTC.

This clonotype was recorded a few times. The CDR3 sequence: CASSWTGVLGGANVLTF. The DNA of the CDR3 is TGTGCCAGCAGTTGGACGGGGGTGCTTGGTGGGGCCAACGTCCTGACTTTC. J is TRBJ2-6 and V is TRBV6-5; tentatively, D is TRBD2 (6 bases). CDR3 length: 17 residues. In germline, CDR1 is MNHEY, CDR2 SVGAGI. Trimming left V 4 bases short and J 3 bases short, with 16 bases between.

This chain joins TRBV7-9 and TRBJ1-2; the D is unclear. V shed 8 bases and J shed 8 bases, with 18 bases lying between them. Germline V gene sequence: CDR1 SEHNR, CDR2 FQNEAQ (reference sequence). CDR3 length: 13 residues. CDR3 sequence reads: CASDWGGPKGYTF. The CDR3 nucleotides are TGTGCCAGCGACTGGGGAGGGCCTAAGGGCTACACCTTC. Combining the CDR3 with reference TRBV7-9 and TRBJ1-2 gives the whole variable domain DTGVSQNPRHKITKRGQNVTFRCDPISEHNRLYWYRQTLGQGPEFLTYFQNEAQLEKSRLLSDRFSAERPKGSFSTLEIQRTEQGDSAMYLCASDWGGPKGYTFGSGTRLTVV.

The chain is built from TRBV2 and TRBJ2-7; 11 bases map to TRBD2. The end of the DNA is better explained by TRBJ2-5, so the J call may be wrong. Germline V gene lookup returns CDR1 SNHLY and CDR2 FYNNEI. The CDR3 contains 16 residues. CDR3 DNA: TGTGCCAGCCACCGACTAGCGGGATCCGGCTTAAAGACCCAGTACTTC. Translating gives CASHRLAGSGLKTQYF.

CDR3 loop: CASSDGSGREQFF. The CDR3 DNA follows: TGTGCCAGCAGTGACGGGAGCGGGCGGGAGCAGTTCTTC. The V and J genes are TRBV2 and TRBJ2-1; TRBD2 might be the D (6 bases). The V gene's germline CDR1 is SNHLY and CDR2 FYNNEI. The CDR3 spans 13 residues. V lost 3 bases, J lost 10 bases, and 13 bases lay in between.

Only a few counts were recorded for this clonotype. This chain joins TRBV10-3 and TRBJ2-7; 11 bases line up with TRBD1. V was clipped by 7 bases and J by 6 bases; unmatched bases: 5. There are 13 residues in the CDR3. The germline V gene has CDR1 ENHRY and CDR2 SYGVKD. The CDR3 region is CAITSGTGGEQYF. Written as DNA, the CDR3 is TGTGCCATCACATCCGGGACAGGGGGCGAGCAGTACTTC.

J is TRBJ1-1 and V is TRBV9; no clear D. V was cut by 1 base and J by 3 bases, with 10 bases left in between. From germline, CDR1 is SGDLS and CDR2 YYNGEE. The CDR3 length is 14 residues. CDR3 sequence: CASSVTARDTEAFF. CDR3 nucleotide sequence: TGTGCCAGCAGCGTAACAGCACGAGACACTGAAGCTTTCTTT.

This chain connects TRBV20-1 to TRBJ1-5; 7 bases align to TRBD1. The V gene's germline CDR1 is DFQATT and CDR2 SNEGSKA (reference sequence). With V trimmed by 2 bases and J by 3 bases, 4 bases remained unmatched. The CDR3 totals 14 residues. Here the CDR3 reads CSARRDSINQPQHF. The CDR3, as DNA: TGCAGTGCTAGAAGGGACAGTATCAATCAGCCCCAGCATTTT.

The gene calls are TRBV11-2 and TRBJ2-1, with 9 bases lining up with TRBD1. The better agreement between TRBJ2-7 and the DNA end casts doubt on the J call. Germline V gives CDR1 SGHAT, CDR2 FQNNGV. CDR3 length: 17 residues. CDR3 amino acids: CASSSQFGTGKYNEQYF. CDR3 coding DNA: TGTGCCAGCAGCTCCCAATTCGGGACAGGGAAATACAATGAGCAGTACTTC.

This chain joins TRBV29-1 and TRBJ2-7; weak D call: TRBD2 (6 bases). The CDR3 consists of 9 residues. CDR1 and CDR2 from the germline V gene are SQVTM and ANQGSEA. CDR3 bases: TGCAACCTAAGCGGGGAGCAGTACTTC. Translated: CNLSGEQYF.

V usage is TRBV6-1 and J usage is TRBJ1-5; tentative D call: TRBD1 (5 bases). The CDR3 length is 16 residues. V was pared by 11 bases and J by 0 bases, with 20 bases between. CDR1 is MNHNS, CDR2 SASEGT, per germline. The CDR3 coding sequence is TGTGCCGCTACATACGACGGGGCGTATAGCAATCAGCCCCAGCATTTT. Residues: CAATYDGAYSNQPQHF.

About this clonotype: One base away lies a much larger clone, so this may be a sequencing read error. The chain employs TRBV6-5 and TRBJ1-6; D is unresolved. Trimming removed 6 bases from V and 6 bases from J, with 6 bases in between. This CDR3 is 12 amino acids long. The V gene's germline CDR1 is MNHEY and CDR2 SVGAGI. CDR3 in DNA: TGTGCCAGCAGCTCAAGTAATTCACCCCTCCACTTT. Translating gives CASSSSNSPLHF.

This clonotype was observed a handful of times. This chain uses TRBV10-3 with TRBJ2-2; 8 bases are shared with TRBD1. V dropped 6 bases and J dropped 1; count of bases not matched to a gene: 1. CDR1 ENHRY and CDR2 SYGVKD come from the germline V gene. This CDR3 comprises 14 residues. The CDR3 sequence: CAIRGQGNTGELFF. The CDR3 nucleotides are TGTGCCATCAGAGGACAGGGGAACACCGGGGAGCTGTTTTTT.

The chain is built from TRBV20-1 and TRBJ2-5; 8 positions match TRBD2. CDR3 length equals 14 residues. Germline V gives CDR1 DFQATT, CDR2 SNEGSKA (reference sequence). The junction had 4 bases not matched to a gene; V was cut back by 1 base and J by 3 bases. CDR3 DNA sequence: TGCAGTGCTAGAGGGGGTAGCGGGAAAGAGACCCAGTACTTC. It yields the protein CSARGGSGKETQYF.

This chain links TRBV5-8 with TRBJ1-2; a possible D gene is TRBD1 (5 bases). Between the trimmed V and J ends, which lost 6 bases and 2 bases, there was a span of 26 bases. Germline-derived CDR1 and CDR2 are SGHTS and YDEGEE. There are 18 residues in the CDR3. The CDR3 bases are TGTGCCAGCAAACTTGTTCCTGACAGCGGACCTTTGAACTATGGCTACACCTTC. Translated: CASKLVPDSGPLNYGYTF.

The V call is TRBV29-1, the J call TRBJ2-6; D might be TRBD1 or TRBD2, each matching 5 bases. The CDR3 has 14 amino acids. Trimming took 5 bases from V and 1 from J, leaving 9 bases between them. Germline-derived CDR1 and CDR2 are SQVTM and ANQGSEA. CDR3: CSVNEGSGANVLTF. For the CDR3, the DNA is TGCAGCGTTAACGAGGGGTCTGGGGCCAACGTCCTGACTTTC. Supplemented by reference TRBV29-1 and TRBJ2-6, the full variable domain reads SAVISQKPSRDICQRGTSLTIQCQVDSQVTMMFWYRQQPGQSLTLIATANQGSEATYESGFVIDKFPISRPNLTFSTLTVSNMSPEDSSIYLCSVNEGSGANVLTFGAGSRLTVL.

V usage is TRBV20-1 and J usage is TRBJ2-7, with 8 positions matching TRBD2. The CDR3 loop spans 13 amino acids. V dropped 2 bases and J dropped 3; count of bases not matched to a gene: 3. Germline values: CDR1 DFQATT, CDR2 SNEGSKA (reference sequence). The DNA of the CDR3 is TGCAGTGCTAGACCGGGAGGGGTCTACGAGCAGTACTTC. Translation: CSARPGGVYEQYF.

The chain links TRBV5-1 to TRBJ2-7; TRBD1 matches at 9 bases. CDR3 length equals 14 residues. From germline, CDR1 is SGHRS and CDR2 YFSETQ. After removal of 4 bases from V and 4 bases from J, the junction contained 6 bases not matched to a gene. CDR3 coding DNA: TGCGCCAGCAGCAAATCGACAGGGGGGTACGAGCAGTACTTC. Translating gives CASSKSTGGYEQYF.

In its sample, this clonotype was seen a few times. The rearrangement uses TRBV20-1 and TRBJ2-7; 10 bases match TRBD2. Germline trimming cut 6 bases from V and 7 bases from J; bases unmatched to any gene: 12. The CDR3 has 14 amino acids. Germline CDR1 DFQATT, CDR2 SNEGSKA (reference sequence). The CDR3 bases are TGCAGTGCAAGGCGGACTAGCGGTACCTGGGAGCAGTACTTC. Its protein is CSARRTSGTWEQYF.

V is TRBV5-1 and J is TRBJ2-5, with 12 positions matching TRBD2. Germline-derived CDR1 and CDR2 are SGHRS and YFSETQ. The CDR3 is made up of 17 amino acids. With V trimmed by 4 bases and J by 1 base, 8 bases remained unmatched. CDR3 loop: CASSPWGLAGTQETQYF. For the CDR3, the DNA is TGCGCCAGCAGCCCATGGGGACTAGCGGGTACCCAAGAGACCCAGTACTTC.

This clonotype was observed a handful of times. The CDR3 spells CASIRRQGGSPLHF. The CDR3 region has the DNA TGTGCCAGCATCAGGAGACAGGGGGGTTCACCCCTCCACTTT. The gene calls are TRBV28 and TRBJ1-6, with 9 positions matching TRBD1. Germline loops: CDR1 MDHEN, CDR2 SYDVKM. The CDR3 runs 14 residues. After removal of 7 bases from V and 9 bases from J, the junction contained 7 bases not matched to a gene.

This clonotype was observed many times. The J gene is TRBJ2-7, the V gene TRBV6-1; D gene ambiguous. Trimming took 6 bases from V and 4 from J, leaving 10 bases between them. CDR3 size: 12 residues. Germline V gene lookup returns CDR1 MNHNS and CDR2 SASEGT. CDR3 amino acids: CASRETEYEQYF. Here the CDR3 DNA reads TGTGCCAGCAGAGAGACCGAATACGAGCAGTACTTC.

Concerning this clonotype: The junction and the germline gene differ at one end; a read error may be behind it. V is TRBV14 and J is TRBJ2-1; D might be TRBD2 (5 bases). CDR3 length: 14 amino acids. Germline V gives CDR1 SGHDN, CDR2 FVKESK. The CDR3 bases are TGTGCCAGCATGGCGGCTAGCTCCTGCAATGAGCAGTTCTTC. Protein: CASMAASSCNEQFF. The full variable domain, completed using reference TRBV14 and TRBJ2-1, is EAGVTQFPSHSVIEKGQTVTLRCDPISGHDNLYWYRRVMGKEIKFLLHFVKESKQDESGMPNNRFLAERTGGTYSTLKVQPAELEDSGVYFCASMAASSCNEQFFGPGTRLTVL.